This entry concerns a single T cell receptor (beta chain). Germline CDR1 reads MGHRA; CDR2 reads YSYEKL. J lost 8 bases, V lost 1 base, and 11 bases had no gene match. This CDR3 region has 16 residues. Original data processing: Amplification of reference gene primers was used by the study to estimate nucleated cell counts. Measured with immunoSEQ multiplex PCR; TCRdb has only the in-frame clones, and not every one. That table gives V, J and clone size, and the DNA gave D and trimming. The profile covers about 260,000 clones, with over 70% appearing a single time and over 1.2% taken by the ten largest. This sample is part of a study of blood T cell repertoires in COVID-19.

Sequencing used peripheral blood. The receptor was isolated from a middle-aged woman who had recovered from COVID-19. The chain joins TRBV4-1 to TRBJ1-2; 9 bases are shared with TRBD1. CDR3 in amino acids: CASSQGGTGTTLGYTF. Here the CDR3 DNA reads TGCGCCAGCAGCCAAGGGGGGACAGGGACTACGTTAGGCTACACCTTC.